Here is one TCR beta chain with its context. Its specificity is unknown. This record comes from a study of T cell responses to AZD1222 COVID-19 vaccine. Measured with immunoSEQ multiplex PCR; TCRdb has only the in-frame clones, and not every one. The table has some 170,000 clones, approximately 90% seen once. V was shortened by 3 bases and J by 6 bases, with 12 bases between the two germline ends. CDR3 length: 14 residues. The germline CDR1 and CDR2 sequences are DFQATT and SNEGSKA (reference sequence). Overall study results and limits: Repertoire sampling was restricted to post-peak T cell response timepoints. Breadth and depth of Spike-specific TCRs rose after two AZD1222 doses.

The TCR comes from an adult in good health. This chain links TRBV20-1 with TRBJ1-6; weak D call: TRBD1 (5 bases). Sequencing was performed on peripheral blood, taken on day 0 of AZD1222 vaccination. The CDR3 DNA reads as TGCAGTGCTAGTGCGGGGCAGGGTAATTCACCCCTCCACTTT. It yields the protein CSASAGQGNSPLHF.